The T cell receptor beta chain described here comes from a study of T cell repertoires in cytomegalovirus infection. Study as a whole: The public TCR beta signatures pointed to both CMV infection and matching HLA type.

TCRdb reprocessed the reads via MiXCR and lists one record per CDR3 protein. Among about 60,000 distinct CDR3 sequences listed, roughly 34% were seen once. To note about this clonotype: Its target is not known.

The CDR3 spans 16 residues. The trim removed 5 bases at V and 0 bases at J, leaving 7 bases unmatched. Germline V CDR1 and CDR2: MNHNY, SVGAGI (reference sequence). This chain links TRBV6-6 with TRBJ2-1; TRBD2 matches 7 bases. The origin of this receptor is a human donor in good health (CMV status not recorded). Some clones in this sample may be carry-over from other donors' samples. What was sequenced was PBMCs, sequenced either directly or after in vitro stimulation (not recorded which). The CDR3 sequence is CASSHTSESSYNEQFF. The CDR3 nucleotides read TGTGCCAGCAGTCATACTAGCGAGAGCTCCTACAATGAGCAGTTCTTC.